This paragraph covers one T cell receptor (beta chain) sequence. These data belong to a study of blood T cell repertoires in COVID-19. The data were produced by immunoSEQ multiplex PCR, yet TCRdb's version contains in-frame clones alone and is incomplete. In the table there are some 420,000 clones, more than 80% of which are singletons. Allocation to cohorts depended on clinical history reported by the participants. Sequenced: PBMCs or T cells enriched from blood (not recorded which). The TCR originated in a man aged 30-40 years who had recovered from COVID-19.

The CDR3 DNA sequence: TGCAGCGTTGATACCGCAGGGGCTGTGGGTACTAACATTCAGTACTTC. Translated: CSVDTAGAVGTNIQYF. V gene TRBV29-1 combines with J gene TRBJ2-4; perhaps TRBD1 as D (6 bases). V was cut by 3 bases and J by 7 bases, with 22 bases left in between. This CDR3 is 16 amino acids long. Per the germline V gene, CDR1 is SQVTM and CDR2 is ANQGSEA.